The 24 T cell receptor beta chains below were found in one sample sequenced in a study of cytomegalovirus exposure and HLA in healthy donors. Both 60 Vbeta primers and 13 Jbeta primers went into the PCR. The method was immunoSEQ multiplex PCR; TCRdb's version includes in-frame clones alone and lacks a portion of them. The data contain under 150,000 clones, nearly 85% of them singletons. Sequencing was carried out using PBMCs. These receptors all stem from a boy aged 5-17 years in good health and CMV-seronegative.

This chain uses TRBV7-9 with TRBJ2-1; D perhaps matches TRBD2 (5 bases). The length of the CDR3 is 16 residues. CDR1 SEHNR and CDR2 FQNEAQ come from the germline V gene (reference sequence). Trimming stripped 2 bases from V and 8 bases from J, with 19 bases between. In DNA form, the CDR3 reads TGTGCCAGCAGCTTAAGTACGCTCGGGAATAGAGATGAGCAGTTCTTC. Protein sequence: CASSLSTLGNRDEQFF.

V is TRBV6-5 and J is TRBJ1-2; a possible D gene is TRBD1 (5 bases). The V end lost 2 bases, the J end lost 7 bases, and 11 bases lay between the germline ends. This CDR3 region has 13 residues. Germline CDR1 MNHEY, CDR2 SVGAGI. CDR3: CASSYQGLRGYTF. In nucleotides, the CDR3 is TGTGCCAGCAGTTACCAGGGTTTGCGTGGCTACACCTTC.

The chain is built from TRBV27 and TRBJ2-7; no clear D. Trimming shortened V by 2 bases and J by 4 bases, and 18 bases separated the two germline ends. Germline V gives CDR1 MNHEY, CDR2 SMNVEV (reference sequence). CDR3 length equals 16 residues. CDR3 sequence reads: CASSLGPTQVEYEQYF. DNA of the CDR3: TGTGCCAGCAGTTTAGGTCCCACCCAGGTTGAGTACGAGCAGTACTTC.

CDR3 bases: TGTGCCAGCAGTTACTCAACGGGGGAGAGCGAGCAGTACTTC. It is translated as CASSYSTGESEQYF. The chain combines TRBV6-5 with TRBJ2-7; maybe TRBD2 (6 bases). The CDR3 is made up of 14 amino acids. From germline, CDR1 is MNHEY and CDR2 SVGAGI. Trimming removed 0 bases from V and 6 bases from J, with 12 bases in between.

The V gene is TRBV30, the J gene TRBJ2-5; tentative D call: TRBD2 (6 bases). CDR1 and CDR2 (germline): GTSNPN, SVGIG (reference sequence). The CDR3 has 12 residues. Trimming left V 5 bases short and J 5 bases short, with 12 bases between. Written as DNA, the CDR3 is TGTGCCTGGGGCGGGGCGCGGGAGACCCAGTACTTC. It translates to CAWGGARETQYF.

The CDR3 sequence is CARSHLAAGGQGEQFF. The CDR3, as DNA: TGTGCCAGGTCCCACTTAGCAGCGGGAGGGCAGGGTGAGCAGTTCTTC. The chain recombines TRBV2 with TRBJ2-1; 10 nucleotides agree with TRBD2. The V segment lost 9 bases and the J segment 9 bases; nucleotides outside the gene matches: 17. The CDR3 covers 16 residues. CDR1 is SNHLY, CDR2 FYNNEI, per germline. The whole variable domain, filled in from reference TRBV2 and TRBJ2-1, reads EPEVTQTPSHQVTQMGQEVILRCVPISNHLYFYWYRQILGQKVEFLVSFYNNEISEKSEIFDDQFSVERPDGSNFTLKIRSTKLEDSAMYFCARSHLAAGGQGEQFFGPGTRLTVL.

This clone has more than one count but fewer than ten. The V gene is TRBV6-6, the J gene TRBJ2-7, with D possibly being TRBD1 (5 bases). V lost 2 bases and J lost 1, with 6 bases in between. The CDR3 consists of 13 residues. Germline V gives CDR1 MNHNY, CDR2 SVGAGI (reference sequence). Here the CDR3 reads CASSYDRSYEQYF. The CDR3 region has the DNA TGTGCCAGCAGTTACGACAGATCCTACGAGCAGTACTTC.

The rearrangement uses TRBV29-1 and TRBJ2-7; 7 nucleotides line up with TRBD1. The CDR3 has 12 amino acids. After removal of 6 bases from V and 6 bases from J, the junction contained 8 bases not matched to a gene. Germline loops: CDR1 SQVTM, CDR2 ANQGSEA. The CDR3, as DNA: TGCAGCGTCGCCTCAGACAGGGCCGAGCAGTACTTC. This codes for CSVASDRAEQYF.

The V gene is TRBV6-5, the J gene TRBJ1-3; D is uncertain. CDR1 and CDR2 from the germline V gene are MNHEY and SVGAGI. V was pared by 4 bases and J by 0 bases, with 7 bases between. The CDR3 totals 14 residues. The CDR3 DNA reads TGTGCCAGCAGTTTTCGACACTCTGGAAACACCATATATTTT. Translated: CASSFRHSGNTIYF.

The J gene is TRBJ1-2, the V gene TRBV5-4, with D possibly being TRBD1 (5 bases). Germline V gene lookup returns CDR1 SGHNT and CDR2 YYREEE (reference sequence). Trimming shortened V by 1 base and J by 0 bases, and 10 bases separated the two germline ends. The CDR3 has 15 amino acids. CDR3 nucleotides: TGTGCCAGCAGCTTGTTAGACAGAACTAACTATGGCTACACCTTC. This translates into CASSLLDRTNYGYTF.

This clone was found once. The rearrangement joins TRBV30 to TRBJ2-7, with D uncertain. The CDR3 contains 13 residues. The germline V gene encodes CDR1 GTSNPN and CDR2 SVGIG (reference sequence). V was pared by 7 bases and J by 4 bases, with 17 bases between. CDR3 in DNA: TGTGCCTATACCCCGGCAGCGATTTACGAGCAGTACTTC. Its translation is CAYTPAAIYEQYF.

The chain joins TRBV5-6 to TRBJ2-6; D remains ambiguous. Per germline, CDR1 SGHDT and CDR2 YYEEEE. Trimming cost V 0 bases and J 0 bases, with 7 bases left between them. This CDR3 spans 16 amino acids. The CDR3 coding sequence is TGTGCCAGCAGCTTGGTCCCCGTCTCTGGGGCCAACGTCCTGACTTTC. Translating it yields CASSLVPVSGANVLTF. The variable domain in full, with the rest retrieved from reference TRBV5-6 and TRBJ2-6, is DAGVTQSPTHLIKTRGQQVTLRCSPKSGHDTVSWYQQALGQGPQFIFQYYEEEERQRGNFPDRFSGHQFPNYSSELNVNALLLGDSALYLCASSLVPVSGANVLTFGAGSRLTVL.

This chain uses TRBV6-5 with TRBJ2-7; 7 bases line up with TRBD1. CDR3 size: 15 residues. The ends lost 7 bases at V and 2 bases at J; junction bases unmatched: 11. The germline V gene has CDR1 MNHEY and CDR2 SVGAGI. For the CDR3, the DNA is TGTGCCAGCACCAACTTAGGGGGCGAAGCCTACGAGCAGTACTTC. Translated, it gives CASTNLGGEAYEQYF.

J is TRBJ2-3 and V is TRBV19, with TRBD1 matching over 9 bases. Germline V gene data show CDR1 as LNHDA and CDR2 as SQIVND (reference sequence). This CDR3 region has 14 residues. The V gene end was trimmed by 5 bases and the J gene end by 3 bases; junction bases not matched to a gene: 3. CDR3 nucleotide sequence: TGTGCCAGTAGTTGGGGACAGGGTACAGATACGCAGTATTTT. It yields the protein CASSWGQGTDTQYF.

The rearrangement links TRBV25-1 to TRBJ1-2; TRBD1 is a possible D gene (5 bases). V gave up 3 bases and J gave up 4 bases, with 12 bases separating them. CDR1 is MGHDK, CDR2 SYGVNS, per germline. CDR3 length: 14 residues. The CDR3 loop reads CASSELDSSYGYTF. The DNA for the CDR3 is TGTGCCAGCAGTGAGCTCGACAGTTCCTATGGCTACACCTTC.

The chain is built from TRBV6-1 and TRBJ2-7; no reliable D call. This CDR3 spans 15 amino acids. Germline V lookup: CDR1 MNHNS, CDR2 SASEGT. V was shortened by 2 bases and J by 3 bases, with 14 bases between the two germline ends. CDR3 DNA sequence: TGTGCCAGCAGTGAACGCCAAGAGACAATCTACGAGCAGTACTTC. Protein sequence: CASSERQETIYEQYF.

The chain couples TRBV9 to TRBJ2-7; D is unresolved. CDR1 and CDR2 (germline): SGDLS, YYNGEE. The germline V and J ends were trimmed by 0 bases and 1 base, with 11 bases remaining between them. The length of the CDR3 is 15 residues. The CDR3 loop is CASSVGQEPSYEQYF. The CDR3 coding sequence is TGTGCCAGCAGCGTAGGGCAGGAACCTTCCTACGAGCAGTACTTC. Based on the CDR3 plus reference TRBV9 and TRBJ2-7, the full variable domain is DSGVTQTPKHLITATGQRVTLRCSPRSGDLSVYWYQQSLDQGLQFLIQYYNGEERAKGNILERFSAQQFPDLHSELNLSSLELGDSALYFCASSVGQEPSYEQYFGPGTRLTVT.

The rearrangement links TRBV5-1 to TRBJ1-3, with D unclear. The length of the CDR3 is 16 residues. Trimming removed 5 bases from V and 2 bases from J, with 17 bases in between. Germline CDR1 reads SGHRS; CDR2 reads YFSETQ. As DNA, the CDR3 is TGCGCCAGCAGGGTTGGTATACAAAAAACTGGAAACACCATATATTTT. It is translated as CASRVGIQKTGNTIYF.

The chain carries TRBV27 and TRBJ2-3, with 15 bases matching TRBD2. The germline gives CDR1 MNHEY, CDR2 SMNVEV (reference sequence). The trim removed 5 bases at V and 11 bases at J, leaving 8 bases unmatched. The CDR3 spans 15 residues. The CDR3 is CASSESGTSGRRQYF. The DNA for the CDR3 is TGTGCCAGCAGTGAATCCGGGACTAGCGGGAGGAGGCAGTATTTT.

This chain connects TRBV7-7 to TRBJ2-3; 9 bases line up with TRBD2. The V segment lost 2 bases and the J segment 6 bases; nucleotides outside the gene matches: 0. Germline loops: CDR1 SSHAT, CDR2 FNYEAQ (reference sequence). This CDR3 is built from 13 residues. The CDR3 is CASSLSGRDTQYF. The CDR3 DNA reads TGTGCCAGCAGCTTAAGCGGGAGGGATACGCAGTATTTT.

V is TRBV10-3 and J is TRBJ2-2; possible D gene TRBD1, 5 bases. Trimming cost V 6 bases and J 7 bases, with 15 bases left between them. CDR1 and CDR2 from the germline V gene are ENHRY and SYGVKD. The CDR3 extends over 14 amino acids. The CDR3 region has the DNA TGTGCCATCAGCCCGGCCGTACAGGTCGGGGAGCTGTTTTTT. This codes for CAISPAVQVGELFF.

The chain has TRBV11-2 and TRBJ2-1, with D possibly matching TRBD2 (5 bases). V gave up 1 base and J gave up 7 bases, with 14 bases separating them. This CDR3 region has 15 residues. Germline lookup yields CDR1 SGHAT and CDR2 FQNNGV. The CDR3 DNA reads TGTGCCAGCAGCTTAGTTCGGGGAGTAAGGAATGAGCAGTTCTTC. It encodes CASSLVRGVRNEQFF.

V gene TRBV19 combines with J gene TRBJ1-2, with 7 bases identical to TRBD1. Trimming removed 5 bases from V and 2 bases from J; junction bases left unmatched: 14. CDR3 length: 17 amino acids. Germline lookup yields CDR1 LNHDA and CDR2 SQIVND (reference sequence). CDR3 in amino acids: CASSLFGQVPENYGYTF. For the CDR3, the DNA is TGTGCCAGTAGTCTCTTTGGACAGGTCCCGGAGAACTATGGCTACACCTTC.

This chain links TRBV13 with TRBJ2-2, with a tentative D call TRBD1 (6 bases). The CDR3 length is 16 residues. V lost 8 bases, J lost 1 base, and 17 bases lay in between. Germline loops: CDR1 PRHDT, CDR2 FYEKMQ (reference sequence). This CDR3 reads CASLRDRTVNTGELFF. DNA for the CDR3: TGTGCCAGCCTCAGGGACCGGACAGTGAACACCGGGGAGCTGTTTTTT.